Listed below are T cell receptor beta chains from one sample, sequenced in a study of T-cell reconstitution after alpha-beta-depleted transplantation in children. TCRdb analysed the PCR reads with MiXCR anew, one entry per CDR3 protein. The sample comprises roughly 670,000 distinct CDR3 sequences, less than 15% of which are singletons, and 0.79% rests with the top ten. Sequencing was performed on PBMCs, taken before TCRalphabeta/CD19-depleted stem cell transplant. The source of these receptors is a girl aged 2 to 9 with congenital amegakaryocytic thrombocytopenia, due to receive a stem cell transplant. Each CDR3 is given with its conserved first and last residue. A D gene is named only where the DNA matches it firmly.

v_call	j_call	d_call	cdr3_aa
TRBV5-5	TRBJ1-5	TRBD1	CASSLLGGETSAQPQHF
TRBV29-1	TRBJ2-7	-	CSVSDSSGPSEQYF
TRBV12-3/TRBV12-4	TRBJ2-5	TRBD2	CASSFLSGSGETQYF
TRBV15	TRBJ1-5	-	CATSKGVQPQHF
TRBV20-1	TRBJ2-1	-	CSASANPNEQFF
TRBV3-1	TRBJ1-5	TRBD1	CASSQGPGTGDAQQPQHF
TRBV2	TRBJ1-1	-	CATLQAFF
TRBV29-1	TRBJ2-1	-	CSVEPAPAVDEQFF
TRBV5-1	TRBJ2-1	-	CASSQTLSYNEQFF
TRBV28	TRBJ2-1	-	CASSLLLSAQFF
TRBV12-3/TRBV12-4	TRBJ2-7	-	CASSKGRSSYEQYF
TRBV5-1	TRBJ2-2	-	CASSLVPRNTGELFF
TRBV11-2	TRBJ2-5	-	CASSTSKTGERIHTQETQYF
TRBV10-3	TRBJ2-5	-	CAIMGGGGKTQYF
TRBV10-3	TRBJ2-3	TRBD2	CAINPSGSTDTQYF
TRBV29-1	TRBJ1-2	-	CSVEKGRVDYGYTF
TRBV6-1	TRBJ2-1	-	CASSNIIAEKQFF
TRBV30	TRBJ2-5	TRBD2	CALSTSGNQETQYF
TRBV6-5	TRBJ2-3	-	CASSHRVLLDTQYF
TRBV15	TRBJ2-1	TRBD2	CATSNRDYPEQFF
TRBV18	TRBJ2-1	TRBD1	CASSPGQGADGEQFF
TRBV20-1	TRBJ2-5	-	CSASVGGREETQYF
TRBV20-1	TRBJ2-1	TRBD1	CSARDRDREVNEQFF
TRBV5-1	TRBJ2-6	-	CASSLDRGGSGANVLTF
TRBV4-2	TRBJ1-3	TRBD1	CASSPTGTGYEDSGNTIYF
TRBV28	TRBJ2-5	TRBD2	CASKSGIETQYF
TRBV28	TRBJ2-3	-	CASSFQGHTDTQYF